This entry is about one TCR beta chain. What it binds is not known. The data stem from a study of shared clonotypes between healthy human individuals. Selected positively for CCR7 and CD45RO-negative, naive CD8 cells excluded terminally differentiated effector memory CD45RA+ cells. The assay used deep level. About 30,000 T cell genomes (around 200 ng DNA) went into each sorted-subset replicate. Using immunoSEQ multiplex PCR, the repertoire was profiled, and TCRdb retains in-frame clones only, with some absent. The data contain about 2.2 million clones, just under 95% of them singletons. The study, taken as a whole, reports: Several donors held roughly 5% of naive CD4 clonotypes in common. Having only a few donors restricted how much genetic and exposure-history diversity was captured.

Trimming stripped 3 bases from V and 4 bases from J, with 6 bases between. This CDR3 is 12 amino acids long. Germline V gene lookup returns CDR1 SGHDT and CDR2 YYEEEE. The J gene is TRBJ2-3, the V gene TRBV5-6; D not certain. The sample was naive CD8+ T cells from PBMCs. This sequence was found in a man aged 18 to 29 in good health. Some clones in this sample may be carry-over from other donors' samples. The CDR3 here is CASSSAADTQYF. The CDR3 DNA reads TGTGCCAGCAGCTCCGCCGCAGATACGCAGTATTTT.